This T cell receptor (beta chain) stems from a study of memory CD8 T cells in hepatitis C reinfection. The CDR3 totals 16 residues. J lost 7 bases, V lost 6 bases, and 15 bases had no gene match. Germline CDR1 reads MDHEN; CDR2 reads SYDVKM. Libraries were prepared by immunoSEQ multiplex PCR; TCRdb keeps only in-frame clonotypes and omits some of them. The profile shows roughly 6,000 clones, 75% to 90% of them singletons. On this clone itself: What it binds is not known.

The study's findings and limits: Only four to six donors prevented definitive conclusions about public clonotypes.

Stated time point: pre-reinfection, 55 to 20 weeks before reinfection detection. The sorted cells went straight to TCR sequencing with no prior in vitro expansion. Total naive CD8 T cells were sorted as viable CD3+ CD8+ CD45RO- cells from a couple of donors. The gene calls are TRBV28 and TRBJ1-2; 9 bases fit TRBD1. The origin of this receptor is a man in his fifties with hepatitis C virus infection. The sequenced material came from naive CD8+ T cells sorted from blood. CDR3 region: CASSPEQGAMSSGYTF. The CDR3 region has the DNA TGTGCCAGCAGCCCCGAACAGGGGGCGATGTCTTCTGGCTACACCTTC.